This T cell receptor beta chain was recovered during a study of control samples from healthy donors and cancer patients. The CDR3 spans 13 residues. Germline loops: CDR1 LNHDA, CDR2 SQIVND (reference sequence). Between the trimmed V and J ends, which lost 3 bases and 6 bases, there was a span of 12 bases. The data were produced by immunoSEQ multiplex PCR, yet TCRdb's version contains in-frame clones alone and is incomplete. The table lists some 130,000 clones, approximately 94% of them singletons. The table lists this clone with a count of one. Sequencing was done on a sample of blood. The receptor comes from a man aged 30 to 45 in good health. The rearrangement uses TRBV19 and TRBJ2-7; D possibly corresponds to TRBD1 (6 bases). CDR3 sequence reads: CASSMITGSEQYF. In DNA form, the CDR3 reads TGTGCCAGTAGTATGATTACAGGGTCCGAGCAGTACTTC.